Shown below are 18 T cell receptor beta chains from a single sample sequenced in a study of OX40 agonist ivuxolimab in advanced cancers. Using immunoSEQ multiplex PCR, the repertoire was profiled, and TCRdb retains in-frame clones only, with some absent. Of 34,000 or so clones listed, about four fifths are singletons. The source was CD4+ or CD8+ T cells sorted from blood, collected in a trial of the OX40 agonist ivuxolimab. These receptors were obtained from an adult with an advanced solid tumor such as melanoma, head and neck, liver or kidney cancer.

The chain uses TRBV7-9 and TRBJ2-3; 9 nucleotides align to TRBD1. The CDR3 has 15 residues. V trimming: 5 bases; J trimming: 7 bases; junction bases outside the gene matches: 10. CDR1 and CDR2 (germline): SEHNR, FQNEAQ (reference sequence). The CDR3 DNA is TGTGCCAGCAGCCATACGGGACAGGGACCACATACGCAGTATTTT. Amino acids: CASSHTGQGPHTQYF.

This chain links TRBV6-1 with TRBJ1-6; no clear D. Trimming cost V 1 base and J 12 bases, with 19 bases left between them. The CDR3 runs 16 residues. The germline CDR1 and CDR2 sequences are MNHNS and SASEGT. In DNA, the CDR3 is TGTGCCAGCAGTGAAGATTTGACGGCTGCCAAGGGACCCCTCCACTTT. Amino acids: CASSEDLTAAKGPLHF.

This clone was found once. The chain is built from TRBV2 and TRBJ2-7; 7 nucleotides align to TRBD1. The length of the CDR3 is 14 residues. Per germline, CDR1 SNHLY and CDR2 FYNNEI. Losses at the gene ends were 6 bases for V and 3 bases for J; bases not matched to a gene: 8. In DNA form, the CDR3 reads TGTGCCAGCAGCCATTTGACAGGGAGCTACGAGCAGTACTTC. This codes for CASSHLTGSYEQYF. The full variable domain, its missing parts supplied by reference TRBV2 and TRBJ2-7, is EPEVTQTPSHQVTQMGQEVILRCVPISNHLYFYWYRQILGQKVEFLVSFYNNEISEKSEIFDDQFSVERPDGSNFTLKIRSTKLEDSAMYFCASSHLTGSYEQYFGPGTRLTVT.

CDR3 loop: CASSSGTRKNTGELFF. CDR3 nucleotides: TGTGCCAGCAGCTCTGGGACACGGAAGAACACCGGGGAGCTGTTTTTT. The rearrangement joins TRBV11-2 to TRBJ2-2; D is perhaps TRBD1 (6 bases). This CDR3 contains 16 residues. V was trimmed by 4 bases and J by 1 base, leaving 13 bases between them. In germline, CDR1 is SGHAT, CDR2 FQNNGV.

The CDR3 loop is CASRYRGSSYNSPLHF. The CDR3 DNA is TGTGCCAGCAGGTATCGGGGGAGCTCCTATAATTCACCCCTCCACTTT. The chain carries TRBV5-6 and TRBJ1-6; D may be TRBD1 (5 bases). The CDR3 sequence is 16 residues long. V lost 5 bases and J 0 bases, leaving 12 bases between the germline ends. Germline V gives CDR1 SGHDT, CDR2 YYEEEE.

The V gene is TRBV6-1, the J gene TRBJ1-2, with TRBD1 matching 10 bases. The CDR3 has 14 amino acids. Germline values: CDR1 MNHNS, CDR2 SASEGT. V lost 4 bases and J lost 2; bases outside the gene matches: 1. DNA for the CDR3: TGTGCCAGCAGTGTGGACAGGGGGAACTATGGCTACACCTTC. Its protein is CASSVDRGNYGYTF.

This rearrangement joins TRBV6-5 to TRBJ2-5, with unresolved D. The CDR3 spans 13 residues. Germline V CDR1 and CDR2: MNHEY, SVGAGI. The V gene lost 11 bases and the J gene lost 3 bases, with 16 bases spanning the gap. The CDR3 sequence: CAATGRSEETQYF. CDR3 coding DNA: TGTGCCGCTACTGGGCGGTCCGAAGAGACCCAGTACTTC.

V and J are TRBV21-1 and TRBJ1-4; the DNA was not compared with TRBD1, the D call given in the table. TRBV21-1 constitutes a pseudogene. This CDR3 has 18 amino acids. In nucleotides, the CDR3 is TGTGCCAGCAGCACAGGGGCGCGGTCCGTTGCAACTAATGAAAAACTGTTTTTT. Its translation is CASSTGARSVATNEKLFF.

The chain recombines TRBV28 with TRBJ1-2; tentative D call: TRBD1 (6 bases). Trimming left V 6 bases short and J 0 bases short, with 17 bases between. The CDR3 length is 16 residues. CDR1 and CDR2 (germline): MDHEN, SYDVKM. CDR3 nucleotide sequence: TGTGCCAGCAGCCGCAGGGGCCTATCCCCTAACTATGGCTACACCTTC. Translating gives CASSRRGLSPNYGYTF.

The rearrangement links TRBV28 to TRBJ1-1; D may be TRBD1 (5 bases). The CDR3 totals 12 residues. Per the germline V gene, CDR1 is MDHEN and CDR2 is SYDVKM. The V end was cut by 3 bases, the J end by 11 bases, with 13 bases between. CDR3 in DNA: TGTGCCAGCAGTTTTTCCGGGGCCTCGGCTTTCTTT. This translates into CASSFSGASAFF.

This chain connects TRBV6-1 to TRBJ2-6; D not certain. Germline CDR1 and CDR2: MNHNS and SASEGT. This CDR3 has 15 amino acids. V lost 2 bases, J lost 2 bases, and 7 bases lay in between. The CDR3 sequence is CASSERATGANVLTF. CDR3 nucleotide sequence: TGTGCCAGCAGTGAACGGGCGACTGGGGCCAACGTCCTGACTTTC.

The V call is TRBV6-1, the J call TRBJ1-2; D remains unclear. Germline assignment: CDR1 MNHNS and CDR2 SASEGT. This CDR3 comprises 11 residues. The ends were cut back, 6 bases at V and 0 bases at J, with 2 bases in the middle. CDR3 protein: CASRTNYGYTF. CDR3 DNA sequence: TGTGCCAGCAGGACTAACTATGGCTACACCTTC.

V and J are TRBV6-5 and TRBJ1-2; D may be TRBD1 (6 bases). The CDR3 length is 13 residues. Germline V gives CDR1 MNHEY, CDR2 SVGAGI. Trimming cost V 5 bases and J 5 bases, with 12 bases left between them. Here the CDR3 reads CASSRGNGYGYTF. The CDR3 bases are TGTGCCAGCAGTAGGGGGAACGGATATGGCTACACCTTC.

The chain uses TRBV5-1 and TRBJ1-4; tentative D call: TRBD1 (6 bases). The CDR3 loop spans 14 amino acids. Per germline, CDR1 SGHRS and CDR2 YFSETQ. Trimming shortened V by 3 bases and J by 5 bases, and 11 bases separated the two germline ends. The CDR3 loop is CASSSGTRNEKLFF. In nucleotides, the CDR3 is TGCGCCAGCAGCTCCGGGACACGAAATGAAAAACTGTTTTTT. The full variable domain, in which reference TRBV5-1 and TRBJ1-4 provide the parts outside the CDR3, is KAGVTQTPRYLIKTRGQQVTLSCSPISGHRSVSWYQQTPGQGLQFLFEYFSETQRNKGNFPGRFSGRQFSNSRSEMNVSTLELGDSALYLCASSSGTRNEKLFFGSGTQLSVL.

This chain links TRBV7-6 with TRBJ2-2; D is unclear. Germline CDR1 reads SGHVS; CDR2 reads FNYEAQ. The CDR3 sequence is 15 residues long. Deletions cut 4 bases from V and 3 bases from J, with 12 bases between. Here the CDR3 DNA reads TGTGCCAGCAGCTCCCTCCCTGGGCACACCGGGGAGCTGTTTTTT. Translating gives CASSSLPGHTGELFF.

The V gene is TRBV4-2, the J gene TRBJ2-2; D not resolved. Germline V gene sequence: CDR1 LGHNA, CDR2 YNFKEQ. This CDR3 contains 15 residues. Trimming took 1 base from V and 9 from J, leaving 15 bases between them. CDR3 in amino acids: CASSQGPANPRELFF. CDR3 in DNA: TGTGCCAGCAGCCAAGGGCCAGCCAATCCGAGGGAGCTGTTTTTT.

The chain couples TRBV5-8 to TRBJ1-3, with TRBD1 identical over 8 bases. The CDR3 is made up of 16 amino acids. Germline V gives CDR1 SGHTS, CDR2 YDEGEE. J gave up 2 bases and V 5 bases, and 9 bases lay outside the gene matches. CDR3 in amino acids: CASRLIQGAAGNTIYF. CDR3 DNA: TGTGCCAGCAGGCTTATCCAGGGGGCTGCTGGAAACACCATATATTTT. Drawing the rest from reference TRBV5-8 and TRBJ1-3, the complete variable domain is EAGVTQSPTHLIKTRGQQATLRCSPISGHTSVYWYQQALGLGLQFLLWYDEGEERNRGNFPPRFSGRQFPNYSSELNVNALELEDSALYLCASRLIQGAAGNTIYFGEGSWLTVV.

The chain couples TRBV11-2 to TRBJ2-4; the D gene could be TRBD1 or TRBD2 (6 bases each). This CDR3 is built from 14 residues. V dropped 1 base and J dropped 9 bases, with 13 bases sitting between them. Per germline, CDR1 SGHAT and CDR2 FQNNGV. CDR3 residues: CASSLVGGSGIQYF. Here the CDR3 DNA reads TGTGCCAGCAGCTTAGTGGGGGGCTCTGGCATTCAGTACTTC.